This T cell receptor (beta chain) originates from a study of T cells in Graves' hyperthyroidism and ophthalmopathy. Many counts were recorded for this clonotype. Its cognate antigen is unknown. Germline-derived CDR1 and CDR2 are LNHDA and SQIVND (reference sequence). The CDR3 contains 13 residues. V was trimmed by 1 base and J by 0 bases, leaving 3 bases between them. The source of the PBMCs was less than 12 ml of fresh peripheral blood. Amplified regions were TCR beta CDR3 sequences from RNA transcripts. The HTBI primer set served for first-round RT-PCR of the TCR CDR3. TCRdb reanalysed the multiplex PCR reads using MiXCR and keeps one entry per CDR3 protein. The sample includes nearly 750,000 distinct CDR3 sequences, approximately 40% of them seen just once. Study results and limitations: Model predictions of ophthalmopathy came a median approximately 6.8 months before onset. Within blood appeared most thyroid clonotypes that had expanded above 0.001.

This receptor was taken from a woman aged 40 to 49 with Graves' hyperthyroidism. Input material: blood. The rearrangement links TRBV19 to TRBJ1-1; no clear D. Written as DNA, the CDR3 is TGTGCCAGTAGTATAGGGATGAACACTGAAGCTTTCTTT. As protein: CASSIGMNTEAFF.